Below, 12 T cell receptor beta chains from the same sample are listed, as sequenced in a study of T-cell reconstitution after alpha-beta-depleted transplantation in children. Unique molecular identifiers were incorporated during preparation of the TCRbeta library. Via MiXCR, TCRdb re-called the PCR reads, giving one row per CDR3 protein. The table records around 960,000 distinct CDR3 sequences, about 29% of them present only once. Sequenced here: PBMCs, mostly from graft donor cells, sampled 360 days after TCRalphabeta/CD19-depleted stem cell transplant. These receptors originate from a boy in the first two years of life who had a stem cell transplant for SCID, so the T cells may come from the graft donor.

Note on this clonotype: This may be a read error, as it is one base from a much larger clone. This chain connects TRBV4-2 to TRBJ2-3; D call uncertain. Germline-derived CDR1 and CDR2 are LGHNA and YNFKEQ. There are 15 residues in the CDR3. CDR3 sequence reads: CVSSHSGQPTDTQYF. DNA of the CDR3: TGTGTCAGCAGCCATTCCGGGCAGCCTACAGATACGCAGTATTTT.

This clonotype was detected a few times. This chain joins TRBV11-2 and TRBJ2-1, with 12 nucleotides matching TRBD2. Germline CDR1 reads SGHAT; CDR2 reads FQNNGV. The J segment lost 5 bases and the V segment lost 5 bases, leaving 10 bases of the junction unmatched. The CDR3 covers 17 residues. The CDR3 coding sequence is TGTGCCAGCAGCCAGGAACTAGCGGGGGGCCCAAACAATGAGCAGTTCTTC. Translating it yields CASSQELAGGPNNEQFF.

The chain recombines TRBV27 with TRBJ1-2; D possibly corresponds to TRBD1 (6 bases). The ends were cut back, 6 bases at V and 2 bases at J, with 16 bases in the middle. CDR1 MNHEY and CDR2 SMNVEV come from the germline V gene (reference sequence). The CDR3 contains 15 residues. CDR3: CASSLVRGANYGYTF. CDR3 DNA sequence: TGTGCCAGCAGCCTAGTTAGGGGGGCGAACTATGGCTACACCTTC.

This clonotype has only one observation. The chain combines TRBV30 with TRBJ2-1; D may be TRBD2 (6 bases). The CDR3 has 15 residues. Trimming cost V 5 bases and J 5 bases, with 19 bases left between them. Germline V gene lookup returns CDR1 GTSNPN and CDR2 SVGIG (reference sequence). The CDR3 loop is CAWGSLRGSNNEQFF. The CDR3 nucleotides are TGTGCCTGGGGATCCCTTCGGGGGAGCAACAATGAGCAGTTCTTC. Full variable domain (rest looked up from reference TRBV30 and TRBJ2-1): SQTIHQWPATLVQPVGSPLSLECTVEGTSNPNLYWYRQAAGRGLQLLFYSVGIGQISSEVPQNLSASRPQDRQFILSSKKLLLSDSGFYLCAWGSLRGSNNEQFFGPGTRLTVL.

The chain carries TRBV20-1 and TRBJ2-7; no reliable D call. Germline CDR1 DFQATT, CDR2 SNEGSKA (reference sequence). The CDR3 consists of 16 residues. Trimming stripped 3 bases from V and 3 bases from J, with 21 bases between. CDR3 DNA sequence: TGCAGTGCTAGCTCTCTTTACGAGCAGGACCACTACGAGCAGTACTTC. Its translation: CSASSLYEQDHYEQYF.

This clonotype was counted only a few times. The chain combines TRBV7-8 with TRBJ1-5; D remains unclear. Trimming took 3 bases from V and 7 from J, leaving 13 bases between them. The CDR3 extends over 14 amino acids. Germline CDR1 is SGHVS and CDR2 is FQNEAQ. DNA of the CDR3: TGTGCCAGCAGCTTCGGCGGGGATTTACAGCCCCAGCATTTT. Residues: CASSFGGDLQPQHF.

The count of this clonotype is one. This rearrangement joins TRBV25-1 to TRBJ2-2; D tentatively reads TRBD1 or TRBD2 (6 bases each). This CDR3 has 16 amino acids. Germline V CDR1 and CDR2: MGHDK, SYGVNS. Trimming stripped 3 bases from V and 5 bases from J, with 16 bases between. CDR3 DNA: TGTGCCAGCAGTGACTTAAGAACAGGGAGGACCGGGGAGCTGTTTTTT. This encodes CASSDLRTGRTGELFF.

The V and J genes are TRBV5-1 and TRBJ2-3, with D tentatively TRBD2 (6 bases). The CDR3 spans 15 residues. Germline V gene sequence: CDR1 SGHRS, CDR2 YFSETQ. Trimming removed 0 bases from V and 6 bases from J, with 14 bases in between. This chain's CDR3 is CASSLGGLYRDTQYF. The CDR3 DNA follows: TGCGCCAGCAGCTTGGGGGGACTGTATCGCGATACGCAGTATTTT.

This clonotype was observed a handful of times. The rearrangement uses TRBV29-1 and TRBJ2-2; the D gene is possibly TRBD2 (7 bases). The CDR3 is 14 amino acids. Trimming pared 3 bases from V and 2 bases from J, leaving 10 bases between. Germline V gene sequence: CDR1 SQVTM, CDR2 ANQGSEA. The CDR3 bases are TGCAGCGTTGAGGCGGGGGCCAACACCGGGGAGCTGTTTTTT. This sequence encodes CSVEAGANTGELFF.

The chain recombines TRBV6-1 with TRBJ2-3; D is perhaps TRBD1 or TRBD2 (5 bases each). V lost 6 bases and J 6 bases, leaving 19 bases between the germline ends. Germline CDR1 MNHNS, CDR2 SASEGT. The CDR3 runs to 15 residues. The CDR3 DNA follows: TGTGCCAGCAGCCAACCCGAGAGAGGGGCGGATACGCAGTATTTT. Encoded protein: CASSQPERGADTQYF.

The rearrangement joins TRBV12-3 or TRBV12-4 to TRBJ2-3, with 10 positions matching TRBD2. V lost 6 bases to trimming and J lost 5 bases; unmatched junction nucleotides: 17. This CDR3 contains 18 residues. The CDR3 nucleotides read TGTGCCAGCAGCCGCTGGGCTAGCGGGGGTCCCGGGGAAGATACGCAGTATTTT. Translation: CASSRWASGGPGEDTQYF.

The chain has TRBV9 and TRBJ1-2; 7 nucleotides line up with TRBD1. The CDR3 covers 13 residues. The germline V gene encodes CDR1 SGDLS and CDR2 YYNGEE. V shed 3 bases and J 6 bases; nucleotides not matched to a gene: 5. The CDR3 loop reads CASSEQGTHGYTF. The CDR3 nucleotides are TGTGCCAGCAGCGAACAGGGGACCCATGGCTACACCTTC.